The present TCR beta chain was sequenced within a study of naive CD8 T cells in extremely preterm neonates. This CDR3 spans 13 amino acids. CDR1 and CDR2 from the germline V gene are LNHDA and SQIVND (reference sequence). V lost 1 base, J lost 9 bases, and 10 bases lay in between. Elective cesarean births at about 35-42 weeks, without labor or membrane rupture, supplied the cord blood. This table comes from immunoSEQ multiplex PCR, and its TCRdb copy is limited to in-frame clones, with some not included. The table records more than 5,000 clones, under 99% of them present only once. The sample taken for sequencing was naive CD8+ T cells from cord blood. This receptor was obtained from a newborn in good health. The chain recombines TRBV19 with TRBJ2-1; D possibly corresponds to TRBD2 (6 bases). The CDR3 protein is CASSIGERVEQFF. CDR3 coding DNA: TGTGCCAGTAGTATAGGTGAGCGGGTTGAGCAGTTCTTC.